This T cell receptor beta chain is from a study of blood T cell repertoires in COVID-19. Study background: Acute-phase and convalescent COVID-19 samples originated in the United States, Italy and Spain. PBMCs, B-cell-depleted T cells, or T cells provided the cDNA or gDNA that made up the material.

In the study's own analysis: Estimation of nucleated cell counts relied on the amplification of reference gene primers. Clones were sequenced by immunoSEQ multiplex PCR, and TCRdb holds only the in-frame ones, with some missing. For V, J and clone size, that table is used; D and trimming come from the DNA. The table shows about 140,000 clones, with over 60% occurring only once. The CDR3 extends over 14 amino acids. The germline V and J ends were trimmed by 5 bases and 4 bases, with 13 bases remaining between them. Germline CDR1 KGHSH, CDR2 LQKENI. The chain has TRBV18 and TRBJ2-3, with TRBD1 as a possible D gene (5 bases). The sequencing sample was made of peripheral blood. The sequence was collected from an older man with acute or convalescent COVID-19. The CDR3 sequence: CASSSPARADTQYF. In nucleotides, the CDR3 is TGTGCCAGCTCATCTCCTGCCAGGGCAGATACGCAGTATTTT.